This TCR beta chain stems from a study of shared clonotypes between healthy human individuals. Investigators divided CD4+ cells into CD45RA+ naive and CD45RA-negative memory subsets. Method: immunoSEQ multiplex PCR; TCRdb's copy keeps in-frame clones and lacks some. Of roughly 1.4 million clones listed, roughly 98.5% are singletons. Trimming removed 1 base from V and 0 bases from J; junction bases left unmatched: 11. The CDR3 is 19 amino acids. CDR1 and CDR2 from the germline V gene are KGHSH and LQKENI. The chain combines TRBV18 with TRBJ2-7; 11 bases fit TRBD2. The specimen sequenced was naive CD4+ T cells sorted from blood. Subset of the sample: CD45RA+ positively selected. This clonotype was sampled from a man under 40 in good health. CDR3 coding DNA: TGTGCCAGCTCACCACTCGAAACTAGCGGGAGTCTAATCTCCTACGAGCAGTACTTC. Translating gives CASSPLETSGSLISYEQYF.